This T cell receptor beta chain comes out of a study of CD8 T cells in ankylosing spondylitis. The CDR3 has 15 residues. Germline V gives CDR1 SGHTA, CDR2 FQGNSA. V lost 5 bases to trimming and J lost 2 bases; unmatched junction nucleotides: 5. Broader study findings: Disease-linked clones reportedly showed significant enrichment in matched ankylosing spondylitis synovial fluid. CD8+ cells made up the disease-linked clones, which were relatively rare in peripheral blood.

About this clonotype itself: Antigen: not known.

Using its own MiXCR run on the 5' RACE reads, TCRdb lists one record per CDR3 protein. Of 50,000 to 65,000 distinct CDR3 sequences detected, approximately 8% appear once; the ten largest clones hold about 8.9%. The TCR originated in a female donor with ankylosing spondylitis or in good health (not recorded which). Sequences were obtained from blood, either unsorted or a sorted T cell fraction (not recorded which). The rearrangement joins TRBV7-2 to TRBJ2-7; 11 bases map to TRBD2. The CDR3 protein is CASSKGLAVAYEQYF. CDR3 bases: TGTGCCAGCAGCAAGGGACTAGCGGTTGCCTACGAGCAGTACTTC. The whole variable domain, filled in from reference TRBV7-2 and TRBJ2-7, reads GAGVSQSPSNKVTEKGKDVELRCDPISGHTALYWYRQSLGQGLEFLIYFQGNSAPDKSGLPSDRFSAERTGGSVSTLTIQRTQQEDSAVYLCASSKGLAVAYEQYFGPGTRLTVT.